This is a list of T cell receptor beta chains from one sample in a study of molecular identifiers for immune sequencing clone quantification. A single record per CDR3 protein comes from TCRdb applying MiXCR to the PCR reads. The data show around 65,000 distinct CDR3 sequences, 18% seen once. The material sequenced was naive CD8+ T cells from blood, with Jurkat cell RNA spiked in. These receptors originate from a human donor in good health. Some libraries in this study had Jurkat cell RNA spiked in. Each CDR3 is given with its conserved first and last residue. A D gene is named only where the DNA matches it firmly. Size tells how often a clone was seen (once, few, many) or the class of an expanded clone, and some rows leave it out.

DNA	CDR3	length	D	V	J	size
TGTGCCAGCAGCGCCGGACAGGGGGAAGACACTGAAGCTTTCTTT	CASSAGQGEDTEAFF	15	TRBD1	TRBV7-9	TRBJ1-1	.
TGTGCCTGGAGTACAGGGGTAGTGAACACTGAAGCTTTCTTT	CAWSTGVVNTEAFF	14	TRBD1	TRBV30	TRBJ1-1	many
TGTGCCAGCAGTTATACTAGCGGGAGATTTACCTACGAGCAGTACTTC	CASSYTSGRFTYEQYF	16	TRBD2	TRBV6-2/TRBV6-3	TRBJ2-7	.
TGTGCCAGCAGTTACCATATAGCGGATAGCACAGATACGCAGTATTTT	CASSYHIADSTDTQYF	16	.	TRBV6-2/TRBV6-3	TRBJ2-3	medium-sized
TGTGCCAGCAGCTTAGTAGAAGCTTACGAGCAGTACTTC	CASSLVEAYEQYF	13	.	TRBV7-8	TRBJ2-7	.
TGTGCCAGCAGTTACCCCCGGGACGGAACTACCTACGAGCAGTACTTC	CASSYPRDGTTYEQYF	16	.	TRBV6-2/TRBV6-3	TRBJ2-7	few
TGCAGCGTTGAAGATACGGGACAGAGCTTC	CSVEDTGQSF	10	TRBD1	TRBV29-1	TRBJ1-2	many
TGCAGTGCTACTCGTCGCTCCTACGAGCAGTACTTC	CSATRRSYEQYF	12	.	TRBV20-1	TRBJ2-7	.
TGTGCCAGCAGCTTAGGGACAGGGGATCAGCCCCAGCATTTT	CASSLGTGDQPQHF	14	TRBD1	TRBV11-2	TRBJ1-5	many
TGTGCCAGCAGCTTAGTCCGCGTTATTAGCTCCTACAATGAGCAGTTCTTC	CASSLVRVISSYNEQFF	17	.	TRBV7-2	TRBJ2-1	many
TGTGCCAGCAGCCTAGGGGGGCTCTCCTACGAGCAGTACTTC	CASSLGGLSYEQYF	14	.	TRBV27	TRBJ2-7	many
TGTGCCAGCAGTTACTCCGGACAGGGGGGCTACAATGAGCAGTTCTTC	CASSYSGQGGYNEQFF	16	TRBD1	TRBV6-5	TRBJ2-1	many
TGTGCCAGCAGTTTAAACAAGGGAGGGGGAAACACCATATATTTT	CASSLNKGGGNTIYF	15	.	TRBV27	TRBJ1-3	many
TGTGCCAGCAGTTTCGACTGGAGCGAGACTGACTTAGGAGAGACCCAGTACTTC	CASSFDWSETDLGETQYF	18	.	TRBV12-3/TRBV12-4	TRBJ2-5	.
TGCGCCAGCAGCTTTCCGTACCATCTAGGGGGCTCGGGTAATACGCAGTATTTT	CASSFPYHLGGSGNTQYF	18	TRBD1	TRBV5-1	TRBJ2-3	.
TGTGCCAGCAGGGTGTACAGCACTGAAGCTTTCTTT	CASRVYSTEAFF	12	.	TRBV11-2	TRBJ1-1	many
TGTGCCAGTAGTTTCCAGCTGAACACTGAAGCTTTCTTT	CASSFQLNTEAFF	13	.	TRBV19	TRBJ1-1	many
TGTGCCAGCAGTGTATGGATTACGGGAGTTTACAATGAGCAGTTCTTC	CASSVWITGVYNEQFF	16	.	TRBV6-1	TRBJ2-1	few
TGTGCCAGCAGCTTGGTAAGGCTAGCGTCCTACAATGAGCAGTTCTTC	CASSLVRLASYNEQFF	16	.	TRBV11-2	TRBJ2-1	many
TGTGCCAGCAGTTTTCAGGGAAGCTCTGGAAACATCATATATTTT	CASSFQGSSGNIIYF	15	.	TRBV28	TRBJ1-3	.
TGTGCCAGCAGCTTCTTACGGACAACTAATGAAAAACTGTTTTTT	CASSFLRTTNEKLFF	15	.	TRBV11-1	TRBJ1-4	many
TGTGCCAGCATCTTCCCCACAGGGTACTCCGAATCCTACAATGAGCAGTTCTTC	CASIFPTGYSESYNEQFF	18	.	TRBV7-9	TRBJ2-1	few
TGTGCCAGCAGTGATTCGACTTCTGCGCGGGAGGGCCTGGGCACAGATACGCAGTATTTT	CASSDSTSAREGLGTDTQYF	20	TRBD2	TRBV6-1	TRBJ2-3	many
TGTGCCAGCCGGGACAGCTCGTCCTACGAGCAGTACTTC	CASRDSSSYEQYF	13	TRBD1	TRBV25-1	TRBJ2-7	many
TGTGCCAGCAGCTCGGGGGGGGCCGACACTGAAGCTTTCTTT	CASSSGGADTEAFF	14	.	TRBV11-3	TRBJ1-1	.
TGTACCAGCAGCCCAGGTCCGGCTGAAGCTTTCTTT	CTSSPGPAEAFF	12	.	TRBV28	TRBJ1-1	few
TGTGCCAGCAGTTTAGGCGGAGTAGCCAAAAACATTCAGTACTTC	CASSLGGVAKNIQYF	15	.	TRBV12-3/TRBV12-4	TRBJ2-4	many
TGCGCCAGCAGCCCTGGGACTAGCGGCGGCTACGAGCAGTACTTC	CASSPGTSGGYEQYF	15	TRBD2	TRBV4-3	TRBJ2-7	many
TGTGCCAGCAGTTTAGTCATGACAGCCTACGAGCAGTACTTC	CASSLVMTAYEQYF	14	.	TRBV27	TRBJ2-7	.
TGCAGTGCTAGAGACAGCCCGCCTGGACATTATAATTCACCCCTCCACTTT	CSARDSPPGHYNSPLHF	17	.	TRBV20-1	TRBJ1-6	many
TGCAGTGCTACGACAGAGGTGAACACTGAAGCTTTCTTT	CSATTEVNTEAFF	13	.	TRBV20-1	TRBJ1-1	few
TGTGCCAGCAATAGGAAAGGGACGGCACGAGAGCAGTACTTC	CASNRKGTAREQYF	14	.	TRBV27	TRBJ2-7	few
TGTGCCAGCAGCCCATGGCTAGCGGGGCGGGAAAATCAGCCCCAGCATTTT	CASSPWLAGRENQPQHF	17	.	TRBV5-5	TRBJ1-5	many
TGTGCCATCAGTGATGCAAGGGGGAGGGCGAAGACCCAGTACTTC	CAISDARGRAKTQYF	15	.	TRBV10-3	TRBJ2-5	many
TGCAGTGCCATTGAAACGGGGAAGTCGGGGACCTGCAATGAGCAGTTCTTC	CSAIETGKSGTCNEQFF	17	.	TRBV20-1	TRBJ2-1	.
TGTGCCAGCAACAAAGCGGGAGTATCCTACAATGAGCAGTTCTTC	CASNKAGVSYNEQFF	15	TRBD2	TRBV9	TRBJ2-1	few
TGTGCGCCCTACAAACAGGGACTCACTGAAGCTTTCTTT	CAPYKQGLTEAFF	13	.	TRBV7-9	TRBJ1-1	many
TGTGCCAGCAGTTTCTTTGACACCCGATACACTGAAGCTTTCTTT	CASSFFDTRYTEAFF	15	.	TRBV28	TRBJ1-1	few
TGCAGTGCTAGAGACAGGGATGTACCCTATAATTCACCCCTCCACTTT	CSARDRDVPYNSPLHF	16	.	TRBV20-1	TRBJ1-6	many
TGTGCCAGCAGCTTAATCCAAAAGACCCAGTACTTC	CASSLIQKTQYF	12	.	TRBV7-9	TRBJ2-5	many
TGCAGTGCTCAGACTAGCGGGAGCTACAATGAGCAGTTCTTC	CSAQTSGSYNEQFF	14	TRBD2	TRBV20-1	TRBJ2-1	many
TGTGCCACCAGTGATCGGACAGGGGTCTCCGGGGAGCTGTTTTTT	CATSDRTGVSGELFF	15	TRBD1	TRBV24-1	TRBJ2-2	many
TGCGCCAGCAGTGACTATCCGGGACCGCGACTGAGCACAGATACGCAGTATTTT	CASSDYPGPRLSTDTQYF	18	.	TRBV10-2	TRBJ2-3	many
TGCAGTGCGGGGGACAATGAGCAGTTCTTC	CSAGDNEQFF	10	.	TRBV20-1	TRBJ2-1	few
TGCAGCGTTGAAGACCCGGTTAGCGGGACAACCGGGGAGCTGTTTTTT	CSVEDPVSGTTGELFF	16	TRBD2	TRBV29-1	TRBJ2-2	many
TGTGCCAGCAGCGCCGGGACGGACACAGATACGCAGTATTTT	CASSAGTDTDTQYF	14	.	TRBV5-5	TRBJ2-3	many
TGTGCCAGCAGCCAAGTGTTCTTGTACGGGACAGGGGGCACTGAAGCTTTCTTT	CASSQVFLYGTGGTEAFF	18	TRBD1	TRBV3-1	TRBJ1-1	many
TGTGCCAGCAGAACGATACGGGACGTTGTGGAGACCCAGTACTTC	CASRTIRDVVETQYF	15	.	TRBV28	TRBJ2-5	many